These 21 T cell receptor beta chains were all obtained from the same sample, sequenced in a study of cytomegalovirus exposure and HLA in healthy donors. 60 Vbeta and 13 Jbeta primers were used in PCR. Profiled with immunoSEQ multiplex PCR; TCRdb holds only in-frame clones, not every one. The repertoire table contains 110,000 to 150,000 clones. The sample was PBMCs. The receptors come from a male donor in good health and CMV-seronegative.

The chain recombines TRBV6-4 with TRBJ1-3; D remains ambiguous. Germline values: CDR1 MRHNA, CDR2 SNTAGT. Trimming stripped 7 bases from V and 2 bases from J, with 15 bases between. This CDR3 has 15 amino acids. The CDR3 region is CASTLGVPAGNTIYF. CDR3 in DNA: TGTGCCAGCACCCTCGGGGTTCCGGCTGGAAACACCATATATTTT.

V gene TRBV10-1 combines with J gene TRBJ2-1; D is perhaps TRBD2 (5 bases). V gave up 1 base and J gave up 4 bases, with 11 bases separating them. The CDR3 covers 15 residues. Germline V lookup: CDR1 WNHNN, CDR2 SYGVQD (reference sequence). The CDR3 region is CASSELVGAYNEQFF. CDR3 nucleotide sequence: TGCGCCAGCAGTGAGTTGGTGGGAGCTTACAATGAGCAGTTCTTC.

The chain links TRBV29-1 to TRBJ2-3; 7 bases are a match to TRBD1. Germline trimming cut 7 bases from V and 4 bases from J; bases unmatched to any gene: 8. The CDR3 spans 13 residues. Looked up from germline, CDR1 is SQVTM and CDR2 is ANQGSEA. This CDR3 is CSAGQQHSDTQYF. DNA for the CDR3: TGCAGCGCGGGACAGCAGCACTCAGATACGCAGTATTTT.

In DNA, the CDR3 is TGTGCCAGTAGTATCGGACAGGGGGACACCTGGAACACTGAAGCTTTCTTT. This gives the protein CASSIGQGDTWNTEAFF. The chain links TRBV19 to TRBJ1-1; TRBD1 matches at 10 bases. Trimming took 3 bases from V and 1 from J; bases not matched to a gene: 8. Looked up from germline, CDR1 is LNHDA and CDR2 is SQIVND (reference sequence). The CDR3 covers 17 residues. The complete variable domain, with remaining parts taken from reference TRBV19 and TRBJ1-1, reads DGGITQSPKYLFRKEGQNVTLSCEQNLNHDAMYWYRQDPGQGLRLIYYSQIVNDFQKGDIAEGYSVSREKKESFPLTVTSAQKNPTAFYLCASSIGQGDTWNTEAFFGQGTRLTVV.

The chain recombines TRBV5-1 with TRBJ1-1, with TRBD1 as a possible D gene (5 bases). This CDR3 region has 14 residues. Germline loops: CDR1 SGHRS, CDR2 YFSETQ. V was trimmed by 0 bases and J by 1 base, leaving 7 bases between them. CDR3 sequence reads: CASSLDGANTEAFF. The CDR3 bases are TGCGCCAGCAGCTTGGATGGGGCGAACACTGAAGCTTTCTTT.

The chain combines TRBV5-6 with TRBJ2-1; TRBD2 might be the D (5 bases). Looked up from germline, CDR1 is SGHDT and CDR2 is YYEEEE. Trimming left V 2 bases short and J 3 bases short, with 9 bases between. This CDR3 has 14 residues. The CDR3 loop reads CASSLRDYYNEQFF. CDR3 DNA: TGTGCCAGCAGCTTAAGAGACTACTACAATGAGCAGTTCTTC.

This sequence joins TRBV7-9 and TRBJ1-1, with TRBD1 identical over 7 bases. The CDR3 has 14 amino acids. Germline assignment: CDR1 SEHNR and CDR2 FQNEAQ (reference sequence). After removal of 5 bases from V and 2 bases from J, the junction contained 5 bases not matched to a gene. Here the CDR3 DNA reads TGTGCCAGCAGCGTAACAGGGGATAACACTGAAGCTTTCTTT. Residues: CASSVTGDNTEAFF.

The chain links TRBV18 to TRBJ2-7, with TRBD1 identical over 7 bases. Germline V gene data show CDR1 as KGHSH and CDR2 as LQKENI. V was clipped by 5 bases and J by 3 bases; unmatched bases: 4. This CDR3 contains 13 residues. The CDR3 spells CASSGTESYEQYF. DNA of the CDR3: TGTGCCAGCTCAGGGACAGAAAGCTACGAGCAGTACTTC.

The chain recombines TRBV6-5 with TRBJ2-5; the match to TRBD2 covers 7 bases. The CDR3 consists of 14 residues. CDR1 is MNHEY, CDR2 SVGAGI, per germline. Trimming at V came to 6 bases and at J to 7 bases, leaving 11 bases not matched to a gene. The CDR3 loop is CASSPKAGVATQYF. DNA of the CDR3: TGTGCCAGCAGCCCCAAGGCGGGAGTGGCGACCCAGTACTTC.

The rearrangement joins TRBV6-5 to TRBJ1-5; D gene ambiguous. Trimming shortened V by 0 bases and J by 6 bases, and 6 bases separated the two germline ends. Germline CDR1 and CDR2: MNHEY and SVGAGI. This CDR3 is built from 13 residues. The CDR3 DNA reads TGTGCCAGCAGTTACTCGATTAGTCAGCCCCAGCATTTT. This codes for CASSYSISQPQHF.

The CDR3 bases are TGCGCCAGCAGTACCGTGGGGGGAGAAAAACTGTTTTTT. It specifies CASSTVGGEKLFF. The chain recombines TRBV5-1 with TRBJ1-4; tentatively, D is TRBD1 (5 bases). Germline-derived CDR1 and CDR2 are SGHRS and YFSETQ. This CDR3 region has 13 residues. Trimming took off 5 bases at V and 8 bases at J, with 13 bases between the two ends.

The chain recombines TRBV4-3 with TRBJ1-2; possibly TRBD1 for D (5 bases). The germline V and J ends were trimmed by 4 bases and 4 bases, with 13 bases remaining between them. This CDR3 has 14 residues. Germline V gene lookup returns CDR1 LGHNA and CDR2 YSLEER. The CDR3 DNA reads as TGCGCCAGCAGCCCCGGACAAGCCAGCTATGGCTACACCTTC. Protein product: CASSPGQASYGYTF.

DNA for the CDR3: TGTGCCAGCAGTCGCTTGGACAGGGGAGTATCAGAAGCTTTCTTT. Protein: CASSRLDRGVSEAFF. This chain connects TRBV6-5 to TRBJ1-1; 9 bases are a match to TRBD1. V shed 5 bases, J shed 8 bases, and the junction held 12 bases outside the gene matches. This CDR3 has 15 residues. Germline loops: CDR1 MNHEY, CDR2 SVGAGI.

V usage is TRBV7-2 and J usage is TRBJ2-2, with a possible D match to TRBD1 (5 bases). The CDR3 is 15 residues long. V was trimmed by 4 bases and J by 3 bases, leaving 12 bases between them. Per the germline V gene, CDR1 is SGHTA and CDR2 is FQGNSA. The CDR3 region has the DNA TGTGCCAGCAGCTCAGGGTTCCGGGACACCGGGGAGCTGTTTTTT. Translation: CASSSGFRDTGELFF.

The gene calls are TRBV6-1 and TRBJ1-4, with 8 bases fitting TRBD1. With 8 bases clipped from V and 8 bases from J, the junction kept 10 bases outside the gene matches. The CDR3 covers 14 residues. The germline V gene encodes CDR1 MNHNS and CDR2 SASEGT. The CDR3 DNA reads as TGTGCCAGCGGAAGGACAGGGATTGAAGAAAAACTGTTTTTT. Amino acids: CASGRTGIEEKLFF.

The DNA of the CDR3 is TGTGCCACCAGCAGAACCTCCAGGGGAGCGGGCACAGATACGCAGTATTTT. It is translated as CATSRTSRGAGTDTQYF. V and J are TRBV15 and TRBJ2-3, with D maybe TRBD1 (6 bases). Germline values: CDR1 LNHNV, CDR2 YYDKDF (reference sequence). V dropped 2 bases and J dropped 1 base, with 16 bases sitting between them. The CDR3 has 17 amino acids.

The gene calls are TRBV7-2 and TRBJ1-6; a possible D gene is TRBD1 (6 bases). The germline V and J ends were trimmed by 5 bases and 6 bases, with 14 bases remaining between them. Germline-derived CDR1 and CDR2 are SGHTA and FQGNSA. This CDR3 has 15 amino acids. The CDR3 region is CASSPTGHFNSPLHF. CDR3 in DNA: TGTGCCAGCAGCCCTACGGGACATTTTAATTCACCCCTCCACTTT.

The V and J genes are TRBV30 and TRBJ1-1, with 9 bases fitting TRBD1. The V gene end was trimmed by 3 bases and the J gene end by 3 bases; junction bases not matched to a gene: 2. Germline-derived CDR1 and CDR2 are GTSNPN and SVGIG (reference sequence). The CDR3 covers 13 residues. The CDR3 DNA is TGTGCCTGGAGCGACAGGGGGGACACTGAAGCTTTCTTT. Translation gives CAWSDRGDTEAFF.

This rearrangement joins TRBV4-3 to TRBJ2-3; TRBD2 might be the D (5 bases). CDR3 length: 17 amino acids. Between the trimmed V and J ends, which lost 0 bases and 5 bases, there was a span of 18 bases. Per the germline V gene, CDR1 is LGHNA and CDR2 is YSLEER. The CDR3 reads CASSQDITTMGGDTQYF. CDR3 nucleotides: TGCGCCAGCAGCCAAGATATTACGACTATGGGTGGAGATACGCAGTATTTT.

The genes are TRBV7-9 and TRBJ2-1; 13 bases fit TRBD2. CDR3 size: 16 residues. The germline gives CDR1 SEHNR, CDR2 FQNEAQ (reference sequence). Trimming removed 4 bases from V and 12 bases from J; junction bases left unmatched: 12. The CDR3 here is CASSSRPGLAGWRQFF. The CDR3, as DNA: TGTGCCAGCAGCTCCCGTCCGGGACTAGCGGGATGGAGGCAGTTCTTC.

The chain carries TRBV27 and TRBJ1-5, with D hard to call. V lost 2 bases to trimming and J lost 6 bases, with 8 bases between them. This CDR3 region has 13 residues. Germline CDR1 MNHEY, CDR2 SMNVEV (reference sequence). CDR3 sequence: CASSLVSGQPQHF. The CDR3 region has the DNA TGTGCCAGCAGTTTAGTCAGCGGTCAGCCCCAGCATTTT.